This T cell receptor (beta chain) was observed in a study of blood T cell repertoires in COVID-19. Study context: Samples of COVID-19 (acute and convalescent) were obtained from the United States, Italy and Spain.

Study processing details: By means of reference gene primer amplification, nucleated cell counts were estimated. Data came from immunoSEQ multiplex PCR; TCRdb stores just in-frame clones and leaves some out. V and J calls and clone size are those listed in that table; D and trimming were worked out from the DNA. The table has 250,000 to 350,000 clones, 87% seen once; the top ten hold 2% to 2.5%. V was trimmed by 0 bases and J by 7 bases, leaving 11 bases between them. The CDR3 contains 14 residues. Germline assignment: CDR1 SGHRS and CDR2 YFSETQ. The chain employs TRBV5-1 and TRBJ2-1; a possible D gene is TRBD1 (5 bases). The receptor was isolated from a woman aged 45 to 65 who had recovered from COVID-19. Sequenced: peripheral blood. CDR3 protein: CASSLGTIKNEQFF. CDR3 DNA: TGCGCCAGCAGCTTGGGGACAATCAAAAATGAGCAGTTCTTC.